Presented here are 17 T cell receptor beta chains from one specimen sequenced in a study of shared clonotypes between healthy human individuals. This table comes from immunoSEQ multiplex PCR, and its TCRdb copy is limited to in-frame clones, with some not included. The data hold under 150,000 clones, with around 71% observed a single time. The sample consisted of memory CD8+ T cells sorted from blood. Stated subset: CD45RO+ cells pooled with CCR7-negative TemRA cells. These receptors originate from a woman in her twenties or thirties in good health.

CDR3 region: CASRQGLSEQYF. CDR3 sequence (DNA): TGTGCCAGCCGACAGGGCCTCAGCGAGCAGTACTTC. The V call is TRBV6-4, the J call TRBJ2-7; the match to TRBD1 covers 7 bases. CDR3 length: 12 amino acids. The V and J ends lost 8 bases and 6 bases, in that order; junction bases with no gene match: 7. Germline values: CDR1 MRHNA, CDR2 SNTAGT.

The gene calls are TRBV27 and TRBJ2-7; TRBD2 agrees at 9 bases. V shed 3 bases, J shed 6 bases, and the junction held 6 bases outside the gene matches. CDR1 MNHEY and CDR2 SMNVEV come from the germline V gene (reference sequence). The length of the CDR3 is 14 residues. The CDR3 nucleotides are TGTGCCAGCAGTTTGGCTAGCGGGGCGTCCGAGCAGTACTTC. This gives the protein CASSLASGASEQYF.

The gene calls are TRBV28 and TRBJ2-3; D ambiguous. The ends were cut back, 8 bases at V and 5 bases at J, with 8 bases in the middle. The V gene's germline CDR1 is MDHEN and CDR2 SYDVKM. The CDR3 length is 11 residues. The CDR3 region has the DNA TGTGCCAGCCAAGAGGTAGATACGCAGTATTTT. It codes for CASQEVDTQYF.

The rearrangement uses TRBV10-2 and TRBJ2-4, with TRBD2 identical over 10 bases. The germline CDR1 and CDR2 sequences are WSHSY and SAAADI. The CDR3 is 14 residues long. The J segment lost 8 bases and the V segment lost 7 bases, leaving 8 bases of the junction unmatched. DNA of the CDR3: TGCGCCAGCACTAGAGCGGGAGGGCGAGACATTCAGTACTTC. It specifies CASTRAGGRDIQYF.

There are a few counts of this clone. The V call is TRBV6-4, the J call TRBJ2-1; 9 positions agree with TRBD2. The CDR3 consists of 16 residues. Looked up from germline, CDR1 is MRHNA and CDR2 is SNTAGT. With V trimmed by 0 bases and J by 6 bases, 6 bases remained unmatched. The CDR3 nucleotides are TGTGCCAGCAGTGACTCACCCGGGACTAGCAGCAATGAGCAGTTCTTC. It encodes CASSDSPGTSSNEQFF.

DNA of the CDR3: TGTGCCAGCAGTGGGACGGACAGGGCAAACACCATATATTTT. It codes for CASSGTDRANTIYF. The J gene is TRBJ1-3, the V gene TRBV6-5; 8 nucleotides line up with TRBD1. Germline trimming cut 5 bases from V and 6 bases from J; bases unmatched to any gene: 6. CDR3 length equals 14 residues. The V gene's germline CDR1 is MNHEY and CDR2 SVGAGI.

On this clone: A much larger clone differs from this one at a single base, so this may be a read error. The same CDR3 can be traced to other DNA sequences in this sample. This chain links TRBV7-9 with TRBJ2-1; 8 bases agree with TRBD2. This CDR3 has 16 residues. Germline trimming cut 5 bases from V and 0 bases from J; bases unmatched to any gene: 6. Germline V gene lookup returns CDR1 SEHNR and CDR2 FQNEAQ (reference sequence). This CDR3 reads CASSPPGGSSYNEQFF. In nucleotides, the CDR3 is TGTGCCAGCAGCCCTCCGGGGGGGAGCTCCTACAATGAGCAGTTCTTC.

There are a few counts of this clone. A far larger clone is just one base off, so this is likely a read error. The chain uses TRBV2 and TRBJ2-7; D remains ambiguous. Germline CDR1 SNHLY, CDR2 FYNNEI. This CDR3 region has 11 residues. The V gene lost 4 bases and the J gene lost 0 bases, with 1 base spanning the gap. The CDR3 nucleotides are TGTGCCAGCAGTGGCTCCTACGAGCAGTACTTC. It translates to CASSGSYEQYF.

The chain joins TRBV28 to TRBJ1-2; 9 nucleotides align to TRBD1. The CDR3 contains 15 residues. Germline assignment: CDR1 MDHEN and CDR2 SYDVKM. J was trimmed by 4 bases and V by 4 bases; bases with no gene match: 7. The CDR3 sequence: CASSYRDREFYGYTF. The CDR3 DNA reads TGTGCCAGCAGTTACCGGGACAGGGAATTCTATGGCTACACCTTC.

This clone was seen only once. This CDR3 is CASSESGGYEQYF. The CDR3 coding sequence is TGTGCCAGCAGTGAATCCGGGGGGTACGAGCAGTACTTC. The chain couples TRBV25-1 to TRBJ2-7; 7 nucleotides line up with TRBD2. V lost 1 base to trimming and J lost 4 bases; unmatched junction nucleotides: 1. The CDR3 spans 13 residues. Germline loops: CDR1 MGHDK, CDR2 SYGVNS.

This clone was picked up a small number of times. The genes are TRBV28 and TRBJ2-1, with 9 bases that match TRBD2. This CDR3 comprises 14 residues. Germline trimming cut 7 bases from V and 3 bases from J; bases unmatched to any gene: 4. Germline CDR1 and CDR2: MDHEN and SYDVKM. The CDR3 is CASTVAGVYNEQFF. CDR3 in DNA: TGTGCCAGCACCGTAGCGGGAGTCTACAATGAGCAGTTCTTC. The whole variable domain, remainder taken from reference TRBV28 and TRBJ2-1, is DVKVTQSSRYLVKRTGEKVFLECVQDMDHENMFWYRQDPGLGLRLIYFSYDVKMKEKGDIPEGYSVSREKKERFSLILESASTNQTSMYLCASTVAGVYNEQFFGPGTRLTVL.

CDR3 in amino acids: CASSEPGTGYNEQFF. CDR3 nucleotides: TGTGCCAGCAGCGAACCCGGGACAGGGTACAATGAGCAGTTCTTC. The genes are TRBV5-4 and TRBJ2-1; 9 positions match TRBD1. The V gene end was trimmed by 4 bases and the J gene end by 4 bases; junction bases not matched to a gene: 6. The CDR3 is 15 residues long. Per germline, CDR1 SGHNT and CDR2 YYREEE (reference sequence).

The J gene is TRBJ2-5, the V gene TRBV7-2; the D gene is possibly TRBD2 (6 bases). Looked up from germline, CDR1 is SGHTA and CDR2 is FQGNSA. V was cut by 5 bases and J by 5 bases, with 15 bases left in between. This CDR3 has 14 amino acids. This CDR3 is CASSPGLREETQYF. Here the CDR3 DNA reads TGTGCCAGCAGCCCGGGCCTCCGGGAGGAGACCCAGTACTTC.

The CDR3 nucleotides read TGTGCCAGCAGTGATGTGGCGGCGTACGAGCAGTACTTC. Residues: CASSDVAAYEQYF. The J gene is TRBJ2-7, the V gene TRBV6-1; D remains ambiguous. The CDR3 covers 13 residues. The germline V gene has CDR1 MNHNS and CDR2 SASEGT. Trimming took 3 bases from V and 4 from J, leaving 10 bases between them.

The chain joins TRBV6-4 to TRBJ2-3, with D tentatively TRBD2 (5 bases). Per the germline V gene, CDR1 is MRHNA and CDR2 is SNTAGT. The CDR3 contains 14 residues. The V end lost 7 bases, the J end lost 10 bases, and 21 bases lay between the germline ends. This CDR3 is CASNQLDPSDAQYF. The CDR3 bases are TGTGCCAGCAACCAACTAGACCCCTCCGACGCGCAGTATTTT.

The chain has TRBV29-1 and TRBJ2-1; 8 bases are a match to TRBD2. The germline V gene encodes CDR1 SQVTM and CDR2 ANQGSEA. With V trimmed by 4 bases and J by 4 bases, 6 bases remained unmatched. This CDR3 contains 14 residues. The CDR3 nucleotides are TGCAGCGTTGCCCCGGGAGGGGTATACAATGAGCAGTTCTTC. Residues: CSVAPGGVYNEQFF.

The J gene is TRBJ1-1, the V gene TRBV6-1, with D possibly being TRBD1 (6 bases). Germline V lookup: CDR1 MNHNS, CDR2 SASEGT. The CDR3 is 15 residues long. The V end lost 6 bases, the J end lost 0 bases, and 14 bases lay between the germline ends. The CDR3 bases are TGTGCCAGCAGGCACAGGGCCCCGATGAACACTGAAGCTTTCTTT. This gives the protein CASRHRAPMNTEAFF.